This T cell receptor beta chain is drawn from a study of T-cell memory formation after mild COVID-19 (TCRdb year 2021). For the study in its entirety: TCR sequence clusters from the two donors were found to be largely donor specific. Longitudinal TCRalpha and TCRbeta repertoire sequencing tracked T-cell clones expanding and contracting after mild COVID-19 in two donors. The cohort was made up of two young adult volunteers, one female and one male, who were previously healthy.

The CDR3 starts with the cysteine, ends with the phenylalanine, and has 17 residues. Only the CDR3 portion is preserved as DNA: 51 bases, with reading frame beginning at the first base. According to the germline V gene, CDR1 reads SGHTA and CDR2 reads FQGNSA. The junction shows trimming of 5 bases on V and 9 bases on J, plus 26 bases between the germline ends. The sample holds many counts of this clonotype. Its recognized antigen is unknown. No quality values exist for individual bases; no much larger clone is one base distant. Findings and caveats that apply to the study as a whole: SARS-CoV-2 specificity was not confirmed for the second-wave clones peaking on day 37. Contracting CD4+ clones appeared mostly in the CM and EM memory subsets, whereas CD8+ clones were enriched in EMRA. The study included only a couple of mild cases, and larger cohorts that include severe cases with pre-infection samples were judged to be necessary. Clones that contracted from day 15 to 85 showed balanced CD4/CD8 phenotypes, whereas a second wave of clones that expanded from day 15 to 37 leaned towards CD4+. Some responding clones were found in pre-infection memory, which suggests that pre-existing cross-reactive memory T cells took part in the SARS-CoV-2 response.

PBMCs were isolated by Ficoll-Paque density gradient centrifugation. Sequencer: Illumina NovaSeq 6000. TCRalpha and TCRbeta cDNA libraries were built by 5'RACE with constant-segment primers, adding sample barcodes and unique molecular identifiers. RNA was extracted from every sample with Trizol reagent. Libraries were amplified in two PCR steps, with a second sample barcode and Illumina TruSeq adapters added in the second step. Sequencing of the libraries was done on an Illumina NovaSeq, producing 2 x 150 bp paired-end reads. The study's own analysis went as follows. With migec v1.2.7, reads were demultiplexed and then collapsed into UMI-guided consensus sequences. Using mixcr v2.1.11, UMI consensuses were aligned to TRA and TRB V and J templates and then assembled into clonotypes. A clonotype was counted as expanded or contracted only if both edgeR and NoisET called the change significant, with noise models trained on biological replicates. For edgeR calls, the cutoffs were a false discovery rate-adjusted p below 0.01 and a log2 fold-change threshold of 1. As an exploratory analysis of dynamics, max-normalized trajectories of the 1000 most abundant clonotypes were examined by PCA with hierarchical clustering. The CD4 or CD8 phenotype of responding clones was assigned using the separately sequenced CD4+ and CD8+ repertoires. TCRdb reanalyzed the raw reads on its own, using fastp at Q25 for trimming and MiXCR for clone calling, and kept in-frame beta chains. Each CDR3 protein appears once, grouped with its most common genes and DNA. These V and J calls are TCRdb output, not the study's own analysis. The table for this sample lists about 130,000 distinct CDR3 sequences; roughly 6% of them were counted only once. The ten largest account for roughly 2.2% of the sample.

The receptor was derived from an adult woman who had mild COVID-19 (a few samples of this study predate the infection). The sample titles of this study are shuffled in the database, so cell type and time point are left out; the donor was told from shared clones. Sequencing was done on a sample of PBMCs or a T cell subset sorted from them (not recorded which). The sequence links TRBV7-2 to TRBJ2-1; the D match is possibly TRBD1 or TRBD2, with 5 bases aligned in each. The CDR3 protein is CASSTAPAGTSGSEQFF. Read as DNA, the sequence is TGTGCCAGCAGCACGGCCCCTGCCGGGACCTCAGGGAGTGAGCAGTTCTTC. Outside the CDR3, residues come from the reference TRBV7-2 and TRBJ2-1 proteins, so the full variable domain is: GAGVSQSPSNKVTEKGKDVELRCDPISGHTALYWYRQSLGQGLEFLIYFQGNSAPDKSGLPSDRFSAERTGGSVSTLTIQRTQQEDSAVYLCASSTAPAGTSGSEQFFGPGTRLTVL.